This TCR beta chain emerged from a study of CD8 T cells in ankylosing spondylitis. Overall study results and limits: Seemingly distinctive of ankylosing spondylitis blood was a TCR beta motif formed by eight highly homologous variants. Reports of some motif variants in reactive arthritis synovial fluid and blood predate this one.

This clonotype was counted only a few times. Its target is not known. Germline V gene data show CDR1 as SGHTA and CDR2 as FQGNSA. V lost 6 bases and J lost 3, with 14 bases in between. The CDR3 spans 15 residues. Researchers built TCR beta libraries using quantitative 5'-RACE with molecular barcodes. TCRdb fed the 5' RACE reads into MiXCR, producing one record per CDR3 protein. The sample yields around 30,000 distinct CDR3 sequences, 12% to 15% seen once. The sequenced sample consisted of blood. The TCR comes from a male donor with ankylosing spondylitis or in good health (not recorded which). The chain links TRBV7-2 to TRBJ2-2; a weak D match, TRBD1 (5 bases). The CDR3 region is CASRPGGAYTGELFF. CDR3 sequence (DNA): TGTGCCAGCAGACCCGGTGGGGCATACACCGGGGAGCTGTTTTTT.